The text below deals with one TCR beta chain. What it recognizes is unknown. Clones were sequenced by immunoSEQ multiplex PCR, and TCRdb holds only the in-frame ones, with some missing. Of 72,000 or so clones listed, about 92% are singletons. The data originate from a study of resident and recirculating memory T cells in vitiligo. In the study overall: Epidermis came from shave biopsies of lesional and nonlesional sites, plus PBMCs. Broader study findings: TCR sequences were not conserved across biopsy sites or patients. Clonality differed among vitiligo lesions, with no unique dominant clone.

Germline CDR1 is SGDLS and CDR2 is YYNGEE. The V end lost 0 bases, the J end lost 8 bases, and 3 bases lay between the germline ends. This CDR3 comprises 11 residues. No vitiligo treatment was given during the prior three months. Sequencing was performed on blood. This chain connects TRBV9 to TRBJ2-1; D remains unclear. The receptor was isolated from a male donor with vitiligo. The CDR3 sequence: CASSVGHEQFF. CDR3 in DNA: TGTGCCAGCAGCGTAGGGCATGAGCAGTTCTTC.